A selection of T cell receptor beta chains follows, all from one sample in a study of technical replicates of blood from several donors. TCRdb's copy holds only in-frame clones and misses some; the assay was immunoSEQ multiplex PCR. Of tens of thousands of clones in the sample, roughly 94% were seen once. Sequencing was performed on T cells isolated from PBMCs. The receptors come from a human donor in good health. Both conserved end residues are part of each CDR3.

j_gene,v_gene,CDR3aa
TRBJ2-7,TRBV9,CASSVSTGSYEQYF
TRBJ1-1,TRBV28,CANVREEAFF
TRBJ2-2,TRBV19,CASDRGTGELFF
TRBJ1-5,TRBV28,CASSPLVGGGNQPQHF
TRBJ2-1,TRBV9,CASSASSGTYNEQFF
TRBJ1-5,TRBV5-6,CASSFSRGFFSNQPQHF
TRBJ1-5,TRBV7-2,CASSLDGTGGQPQHF
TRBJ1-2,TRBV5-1,CASSEGTLYGYTF
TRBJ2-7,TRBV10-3,CAISEEGYEQYF
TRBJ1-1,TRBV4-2,CASSNPQLTFF
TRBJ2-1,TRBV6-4,CASSDRGDPYNEQFF
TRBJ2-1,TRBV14,CASSETTGLTYNEQFF
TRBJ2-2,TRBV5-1,CASSAGTSGYTGELFF
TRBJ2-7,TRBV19,CASSIDSPGGAFSYEQYF
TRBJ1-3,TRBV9,CASSVEVETGLDTIYF
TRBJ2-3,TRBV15,CATSRGTSGIRTDTQYF
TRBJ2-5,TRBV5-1,CASSLGLTSVKETQYF
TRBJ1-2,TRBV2,CASSPMTGPGDGYTF
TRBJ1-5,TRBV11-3,CASSFGGYQPQHF
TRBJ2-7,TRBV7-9,CASSPNYEQYF
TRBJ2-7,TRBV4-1,CASSQVGRAYEQYF
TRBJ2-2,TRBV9,CASSVKASITGEFNTGELFF
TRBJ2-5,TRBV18,CASSPGRSVETQYF
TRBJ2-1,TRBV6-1,CASSGGTSGSYEQFF
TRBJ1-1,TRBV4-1,CASSQDPRGIMNTEAFF
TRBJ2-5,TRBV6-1,CASIRGGLKTQYF
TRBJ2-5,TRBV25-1,CASKTGAQETQYF